A single sample gave rise to the 28 T cell receptor beta chains below, sequenced in a study of blood T cell repertoires in COVID-19 (dated by TCRdb to the early 2020s). The protocol used for the library was the immunoSEQ multiplex PCR assay. This is the immuneACCESS table as TCRdb keeps it, with only in-frame sequences that have V and J called. A part of the clones is gone; compared with another copy, unresolved V genes explain less than half, and the rest is unexplained. The sample contains more than 60,000 clones, more than 75% of them found a single time. Jointly, the top ten make up more than 9% of the sample. Sequenced material: peripheral blood. The receptors derive from a man aged 55 to 69 with acute or convalescent COVID-19.

This clone was detected only a few times. This rearrangement joins TRBV11-2 to TRBJ2-2, with TRBD2 as a possible D gene (6 bases). The CDR3 is 16 residues long. The germline V gene encodes CDR1 SGHAT and CDR2 FQNNGV. Trimming pared 4 bases from V and 5 bases from J, leaving 17 bases between. CDR3 sequence reads: CASSSPEGLSTGELFF. For the CDR3, the DNA is TGTGCCAGCAGCTCCCCGGAGGGGCTCTCGACCGGGGAGCTGTTTTTT.

The gene calls are TRBV2 and TRBJ1-5; 7 bases map to TRBD1. Germline CDR1 is SNHLY and CDR2 is FYNNEI. V shed 8 bases, J shed 3 bases, and the junction held 4 bases outside the gene matches. The CDR3 has 13 residues. The CDR3 bases are TGTGCCAGCCAGGGACAGAACAATCAGCCCCAGCATTTT. Translation gives CASQGQNNQPQHF.

Here the CDR3 reads CASSHNNKGLPYEQYF. Written as DNA, the CDR3 is TGTGCCAGCAGCCACAACAACAAGGGGCTCCCCTACGAGCAGTACTTC. The chain joins TRBV6-2 or TRBV6-3 to TRBJ2-7, with D perhaps TRBD1 (5 bases). The CDR3 loop spans 16 amino acids. The V and J ends lost 6 bases and 2 bases respectively, with 20 bases between them. Germline CDR1 is MNHEY and CDR2 is SVGEGT.

The J gene is TRBJ2-2, the V gene TRBV15; D is ambiguous. V gave up 0 bases and J gave up 2 bases, with 10 bases separating them. The CDR3 is 16 amino acids. Per the germline V gene, CDR1 is LNHNV and CDR2 is YYDKDF (reference sequence). The chain's CDR3 is CATSRDVSSNTGELFF. The CDR3 DNA reads as TGTGCCACCAGCAGAGATGTATCGTCCAACACCGGGGAGCTGTTTTTT.

The chain joins TRBV6-6 to TRBJ2-1, with D tentatively TRBD1 (5 bases). Germline V gene sequence: CDR1 MNHNY, CDR2 SVGAGI (reference sequence). Deletions cut 2 bases from V and 4 bases from J, with 15 bases between. CDR3 length: 16 amino acids. CDR3 nucleotides: TGTGCCAGCAGTTACGTCCAGGGCAGCCTGTACAATGAGCAGTTCTTC. Translating it yields CASSYVQGSLYNEQFF.

This rearrangement joins TRBV7-3 to TRBJ1-6; TRBD1 is a possible D gene (6 bases). V was cut by 5 bases and J by 1 base, with 9 bases left in between. The CDR3 spans 15 residues. From germline, CDR1 is SGHTA and CDR2 FQGTGA. Here the CDR3 reads CASSAQGSYNSPLHF. For the CDR3, the DNA is TGTGCCAGCAGCGCTCAGGGGTCCTATAATTCACCCCTCCACTTT.

The chain recombines TRBV5-1 with TRBJ1-2; 8 bases line up with TRBD1. Looked up from germline, CDR1 is SGHRS and CDR2 is YFSETQ. The CDR3 length is 14 residues. Trimming took 0 bases from V and 8 from J; bases not matched to a gene: 6. CDR3: CASSLGTGKRGYTF. For the CDR3, the DNA is TGCGCCAGCAGCTTGGGGACAGGGAAGAGAGGCTACACCTTC.

The V gene is TRBV28, the J gene TRBJ1-5, with TRBD1 matching over 10 bases. Germline trimming cut 6 bases from V and 3 bases from J; bases unmatched to any gene: 11. The CDR3 is made up of 17 amino acids. Germline CDR1 reads MDHEN; CDR2 reads SYDVKM. For the CDR3, the DNA is TGTGCCAGCAGCCCTCTGTGGGACAGGGGCCCCAATCAGCCCCAGCATTTT. Protein: CASSPLWDRGPNQPQHF.

The chain is built from TRBV7-3 and TRBJ2-7, with D possibly matching TRBD1 (6 bases). The ends were cut back, 3 bases at V and 5 bases at J, with 11 bases in the middle. Germline V gene sequence: CDR1 SGHTA, CDR2 FQGTGA. This CDR3 region has 13 residues. The CDR3 nucleotides are TGTGCCAGCAGCTTCAGTAACAGGGACGAGCAGTACTTC. Its translation is CASSFSNRDEQYF.

This chain uses TRBV4-3 with TRBJ2-3; D ambiguous. The germline V gene has CDR1 LGHNA and CDR2 YSLEER. The CDR3 loop spans 17 amino acids. Between the trimmed V and J ends, which lost 2 bases and 2 bases, there was a span of 17 bases. The DNA for the CDR3 is TGCGCCAGCAGCCAAAATTCCGCACGAGGTCTCACAGATACGCAGTATTTT. This codes for CASSQNSARGLTDTQYF.

This sequence joins TRBV23-1 and TRBJ2-2, with no clear D. TRBV23-1 is marked as an open reading frame, function uncertain. The CDR3 sequence is 18 residues long. V was cut by 4 bases and J by 2 bases, with 20 bases left in between. This CDR3 reads CASSPIVVDRSNTGELFF. The DNA of the CDR3 is TGCGCCAGCAGTCCTATCGTGGTAGACCGGAGCAACACCGGGGAGCTGTTTTTT.

The rearrangement uses TRBV12-3 or TRBV12-4 and TRBJ1-2; possibly TRBD1 for D (6 bases). The CDR3 contains 13 residues. Trimming pared 7 bases from V and 8 bases from J, leaving 17 bases between. CDR3 amino acids: CASNIGHGGGYTF. In DNA form, the CDR3 reads TGTGCCAGCAACATCGGCCATGGGGGCGGCTACACCTTC.

This chain connects TRBV28 to TRBJ1-2; 7 bases agree with TRBD1. The CDR3 consists of 14 residues. The J segment lost 4 bases and the V segment lost 3 bases, leaving 5 bases of the junction unmatched. Germline V gene sequence: CDR1 MDHEN, CDR2 SYDVKM. CDR3 bases: TGTGCCAGCAGTTTCTCAACAGGGGCCTATGGCTACACCTTC. It translates to CASSFSTGAYGYTF.

In nucleotides, the CDR3 is TGTGCCAGCAGTTTTCGGGGGAACTATGGCTACACCTTC. This codes for CASSFRGNYGYTF. J is TRBJ1-2 and V is TRBV12-3 or TRBV12-4; D may be TRBD1 (5 bases). Trimming left V 3 bases short and J 2 bases short, with 7 bases between. The CDR3 is 13 amino acids.

V is TRBV5-5 and J is TRBJ2-7; 8 bases fit TRBD1. The CDR3 sequence is 16 residues long. From germline, CDR1 is SGHKS and CDR2 YYEKEE (reference sequence). After removal of 4 bases from V and 0 bases from J, the junction contained 9 bases not matched to a gene. CDR3 sequence reads: CASSLRQGPSSYEQYF. In DNA form, the CDR3 reads TGTGCCAGCAGCCTCCGACAGGGGCCCTCCTCCTACGAGCAGTACTTC.

Here the CDR3 DNA reads TGTGCCAGCAGCTTAAATCAGGGTTCAGGCCCCGGGGAGCTGTTTTTT. Encoded protein: CASSLNQGSGPGELFF. V is TRBV7-3 and J is TRBJ2-2; perhaps TRBD1 as D (5 bases). V dropped 1 base and J dropped 6 bases, with 15 bases sitting between them. The germline gives CDR1 SGHTA, CDR2 FQGTGA. The CDR3 contains 16 residues.

This clone was observed a handful of times. This rearrangement joins TRBV19 to TRBJ2-1, with TRBD2 matching 8 bases. V was clipped by 8 bases and J by 2 bases; unmatched bases: 8. Germline V gives CDR1 LNHDA, CDR2 SQIVND (reference sequence). This CDR3 is built from 15 residues. For the CDR3, the DNA is TGTGCCAGTGCAGAAAGCGGGAGTACCTACAATGAGCAGTTCTTC. Protein sequence: CASAESGSTYNEQFF.

The chain carries TRBV14 and TRBJ2-7; a possible D gene is TRBD2 (6 bases). Looked up from germline, CDR1 is SGHDN and CDR2 is FVKESK. The CDR3 contains 12 residues. V was pared by 0 bases and J by 13 bases, with 13 bases between. CDR3 in DNA: TGTGCCAGCAGCCAAGAGAGTCTAGCGAACTACTTC. Its translation is CASSQESLANYF.

This chain links TRBV30 with TRBJ2-5; possibly TRBD2 for D (6 bases). The germline V and J ends were trimmed by 0 bases and 3 bases, with 8 bases remaining between them. CDR1 is GTSNPN, CDR2 SVGIG, per germline (reference sequence). The CDR3 sequence is 13 residues long. CDR3 sequence: CAWSVGGEETQYF. The CDR3 DNA reads TGTGCCTGGAGTGTAGGAGGGGAAGAGACCCAGTACTTC.

This chain links TRBV11-2 with TRBJ2-5; TRBD2 matches at 7 bases. The J segment lost 3 bases and the V segment lost 0 bases, leaving 13 bases of the junction unmatched. Germline lookup yields CDR1 SGHAT and CDR2 FQNNGV. The CDR3 is 18 amino acids. This CDR3 is CASSLDFPTSSLKETQYF. CDR3 nucleotides: TGTGCCAGCAGCTTAGACTTCCCGACTAGCAGCCTTAAAGAGACCCAGTACTTC.

The CDR3 here is CASSLARDTDTQYF. CDR3 sequence (DNA): TGTGCCAGCAGCTTAGCGCGAGACACAGATACGCAGTATTTT. The chain links TRBV7-9 to TRBJ2-3; D unclear. This CDR3 has 14 amino acids. The V and J ends lost 0 bases and 2 bases respectively, with 6 bases between them. Germline values: CDR1 SEHNR, CDR2 FQNEAQ (reference sequence). The whole variable domain, remainder taken from reference TRBV7-9 and TRBJ2-3, is DTGVSQNPRHKITKRGQNVTFRCDPISEHNRLYWYRQTLGQGPEFLTYFQNEAQLEKSRLLSDRFSAERPKGSFSTLEIQRTEQGDSAMYLCASSLARDTDTQYFGPGTRLTVL.

DNA of the CDR3: TGCGCCAGCACAGCGGGAGGGAACACAGATACGCAGTATTTT. Its translation: CASTAGGNTDTQYF. The rearrangement joins TRBV5-1 to TRBJ2-3; 10 bases map to TRBD2. The germline V gene encodes CDR1 SGHRS and CDR2 YFSETQ. The CDR3 is 14 residues long. V dropped 6 bases and J dropped 2; count of bases not matched to a gene: 3.

The chain recombines TRBV3-1 (or the pseudogene TRBV3-2) with TRBJ2-7; no reliable D call. The CDR3 is 14 residues long. The V gene's germline CDR1 is LGHDT and CDR2 YNNKEL (reference sequence). Trimming took 3 bases from V and 3 from J, leaving 12 bases between them. CDR3 nucleotides: TGTGCCAGCAGCCAGAGTCTCGATTTCTACGAGCAGTACTTC. This gives the protein CASSQSLDFYEQYF.

CDR3 in amino acids: CASSDRRQIYGYTF. The CDR3 nucleotides are TGTGCCAGCAGTGATAGGAGACAGATATATGGCTACACCTTC. The V call is TRBV25-1, the J call TRBJ1-2; D might be TRBD1 (5 bases). The length of the CDR3 is 14 residues. Germline V gives CDR1 MGHDK, CDR2 SYGVNS. V lost 3 bases and J 5 bases, leaving 13 bases between the germline ends.

This clone was observed many times. This chain uses TRBV4-1 with TRBJ1-2; possible D gene TRBD1, 6 bases. CDR1 is MGHRA and CDR2 is YSYEKL in the germline V gene. Trimming removed 0 bases from V and 3 bases from J, with 11 bases in between. The CDR3 contains 15 residues. In nucleotides, the CDR3 is TGCGCCAGCAGCCAAGAAAACCAGGGGCACTATGGCTACACCTTC. This translates into CASSQENQGHYGYTF.

There are a few counts of this clone. The chain links TRBV13 to TRBJ1-2, with D uncertain. V lost 0 bases and J 2 bases, leaving 10 bases between the germline ends. Germline V gene data show CDR1 as PRHDT and CDR2 as FYEKMQ (reference sequence). There are 15 residues in the CDR3. CDR3 in DNA: TGTGCCAGCAGCTTAGGGTCTGGGAGGAACTATGGCTACACCTTC. It is translated as CASSLGSGRNYGYTF.

This clone has only one observation. J is TRBJ1-2 and V is TRBV9; TRBD1 is a possible D gene (5 bases). The CDR3 sequence is 14 residues long. V was trimmed by 4 bases and J by 6 bases, leaving 16 bases between them. Germline V gives CDR1 SGDLS, CDR2 YYNGEE. The CDR3, as DNA: TGTGCCAGCAGCCCCGGCGCAGGGCCAGATGGCTACACCTTC. It codes for CASSPGAGPDGYTF.

The chain uses TRBV5-1 and TRBJ1-5; TRBD1 matches at 8 bases. The CDR3 consists of 17 residues. Germline CDR1 and CDR2: SGHRS and YFSETQ. The V gene end was trimmed by 6 bases and the J gene end by 0 bases; junction bases not matched to a gene: 11. CDR3 loop: CASTLSGTGYSNQPQHF. The CDR3 region has the DNA TGCGCCAGCACCCTATCCGGGACAGGCTATAGCAATCAGCCCCAGCATTTT.